The 8 T cell receptor beta chains below were found in one sample sequenced in a study of cytomegalovirus exposure and HLA in healthy donors (dated by TCRdb to 2016 to 2017). The library was prepared using the immunoSEQ multiplex PCR assay. As stored in TCRdb, this immuneACCESS dataset retains in-frame rearrangements with V and J assigned. A fraction of the clones does not appear; measured against another copy, unresolved V genes explain less than half of the discrepancy, and the remainder lacks a known reason. The sample contains about 71,000 clones, about 94% of them found a single time. Roughly 1% of the sample is taken by the ten largest. The material sequenced was PBMCs. The receptor set was obtained from a woman aged 18-29 years in good health and CMV-seronegative.

The CDR3: CASSPGQEYGYTF. In nucleotides, the CDR3 is TGTGCCAGCAGCCCCGGACAGGAGTATGGCTACACCTTC. This chain connects TRBV5-4 to TRBJ1-2, with 7 bases lining up with TRBD1. The V gene end was trimmed by 4 bases and the J gene end by 5 bases; junction bases not matched to a gene: 5. CDR3 length: 13 amino acids. Germline V gene sequence: CDR1 SGHNT, CDR2 YYREEE (reference sequence).

The genes are TRBV19 and TRBJ2-1, with D possibly being TRBD1 (6 bases). V gave up 3 bases and J gave up 0 bases, with 9 bases separating them. Germline loops: CDR1 LNHDA, CDR2 SQIVND (reference sequence). The length of the CDR3 is 15 residues. The CDR3 protein is CASSIQQGSYNEQFF. CDR3 sequence (DNA): TGTGCCAGTAGTATTCAACAGGGCTCCTACAATGAGCAGTTCTTC.

J is TRBJ1-1 and V is TRBV7-9, with D possibly TRBD1 on 6 matching bases. This CDR3 is built from 12 residues. V was trimmed by 2 bases and J by 11 bases, leaving 12 bases between them. CDR1 and CDR2 (germline): SEHNR, FQNEAQ (reference sequence). The CDR3 DNA is TGTGCCAGCAGCTTATCAGCGGGGGCGGCTTTCTTT. It translates to CASSLSAGAAFF.

The chain uses TRBV19 and TRBJ2-3; possible D gene TRBD2, 6 bases. CDR1 is LNHDA and CDR2 is SQIVND in the germline V gene (reference sequence). This CDR3 contains 15 residues. V shed 6 bases and J shed 0 bases, with 13 bases lying between them. This CDR3 reads CASSGEAVSTDTQYF. The CDR3 DNA follows: TGTGCCAGTAGCGGGGAGGCGGTTAGCACAGATACGCAGTATTTT.

The chain carries TRBV6-6 and TRBJ1-5; unclear D gene. The ends were cut back, 8 bases at V and 4 bases at J, with 12 bases in the middle. Germline loops: CDR1 MNHNY, CDR2 SVGAGI (reference sequence). This CDR3 is built from 13 residues. CDR3 nucleotides: TGTGCCAGCTTACAGACATTGAATCAGCCCCAGCATTTT. Residues: CASLQTLNQPQHF.

The genes are TRBV4-1 and TRBJ2-1; TRBD2 matches 15 bases. Looked up from germline, CDR1 is MGHRA and CDR2 is YSYEKL. Trimming removed 6 bases from V and 6 bases from J; junction bases left unmatched: 18. This CDR3 comprises 20 residues. The CDR3 nucleotides are TGCGCCAGCAGAAACACCGGACTAGCGGGAGGGCCCTCTTTATCCAATGAGCAGTTCTTC. It yields the protein CASRNTGLAGGPSLSNEQFF.

V gene TRBV2 combines with J gene TRBJ1-2; D remains ambiguous. This CDR3 has 11 residues. V was shortened by 7 bases and J by 8 bases, with 11 bases between the two germline ends. Germline V CDR1 and CDR2: SNHLY, FYNNEI. In nucleotides, the CDR3 is TGTGCCAGCATGGGAGTTGACGGCTACACCTTC. This codes for CASMGVDGYTF.

V is TRBV5-1 and J is TRBJ1-3; tentatively, D is TRBD1 (5 bases). With 3 bases removed from V and 4 bases from J, the gap between germline ends came to 11 bases. The germline gives CDR1 SGHRS, CDR2 YFSETQ. The CDR3 totals 14 residues. CDR3 loop: CASSSGGPGNTIYF. The CDR3 region has the DNA TGCGCCAGCAGCTCGGGGGGTCCCGGAAACACCATATATTTT. Supplemented by reference TRBV5-1 and TRBJ1-3, the full variable domain reads KAGVTQTPRYLIKTRGQQVTLSCSPISGHRSVSWYQQTPGQGLQFLFEYFSETQRNKGNFPGRFSGRQFSNSRSEMNVSTLELGDSALYLCASSSGGPGNTIYFGEGSWLTVV.